The 13 T cell receptor beta chains listed next were all sequenced from one sample in a study of blood T cell repertoires in COVID-19. Only in-frame clones appear in the TCRdb table, and some are missing; sequencing was by immunoSEQ multiplex PCR. The table has 45,000 to 65,000 clones, 78% seen once; the top ten hold 25%. Sequenced sample: peripheral blood. These receptors all stem from a human donor in a cohort sampled during active COVID-19.

The chain combines TRBV7-2 with TRBJ1-1; D is perhaps TRBD1 (6 bases). The CDR3 sequence is 13 residues long. Germline loops: CDR1 SGHTA, CDR2 FQGNSA. Trimming left V 2 bases short and J 6 bases short, with 10 bases between. The CDR3 DNA follows: TGTGCCAGCAGCTTACACAGGGATCCTGAAGCTTTCTTT. It yields the protein CASSLHRDPEAFF. Full variable domain (outside the CDR3, taken from reference TRBV7-2 and TRBJ1-1): GAGVSQSPSNKVTEKGKDVELRCDPISGHTALYWYRQSLGQGLEFLIYFQGNSAPDKSGLPSDRFSAERTGGSVSTLTIQRTQQEDSAVYLCASSLHRDPEAFFGQGTRLTVV.

The chain uses TRBV3-1 (or the pseudogene TRBV3-2) and TRBJ2-1; D possibly corresponds to TRBD2 (6 bases). This CDR3 region has 17 residues. Germline V gene data show CDR1 as LGHDT and CDR2 as YNNKEL (reference sequence). V gave up 0 bases and J gave up 4 bases, with 16 bases separating them. The CDR3 here is CASSQDIRASVYNEQFF. DNA for the CDR3: TGTGCCAGCAGCCAAGACATTAGGGCTAGCGTGTACAATGAGCAGTTCTTC.

This chain links TRBV29-1 with TRBJ2-3; TRBD2 matches at 13 bases. This CDR3 is 15 amino acids long. The J segment lost 3 bases and the V segment lost 4 bases, leaving 4 bases of the junction unmatched. Germline V gene sequence: CDR1 SQVTM, CDR2 ANQGSEA. CDR3 loop: CSVAGTSGKTDTQYF. DNA for the CDR3: TGCAGCGTTGCGGGGACTAGCGGGAAGACAGATACGCAGTATTTT.

This chain connects TRBV2 to TRBJ1-2, with 8 bases lining up with TRBD1. This CDR3 is built from 14 residues. V lost 8 bases and J lost 5; bases outside the gene matches: 10. Looked up from germline, CDR1 is SNHLY and CDR2 is FYNNEI. The CDR3 region is CASWVRGLNYGYTF. In nucleotides, the CDR3 is TGTGCCAGCTGGGTCAGGGGGCTTAATTATGGCTACACCTTC.

V and J are TRBV11-3 and TRBJ2-3, with D possibly matching TRBD1 (5 bases). The CDR3 contains 13 residues. V was cut by 5 bases and J by 1 base, with 7 bases left in between. Germline CDR1 is SGHNT and CDR2 is YENEEA. CDR3 protein: CASSIQGTDTQYF. The DNA for the CDR3 is TGTGCCAGCAGCATACAGGGCACAGATACGCAGTATTTT.

This clone has just a few counts. The rearrangement links TRBV10-1 to TRBJ1-3, with TRBD1 as a possible D gene (5 bases). Trimming pared 2 bases from V and 5 bases from J, leaving 7 bases between. This CDR3 comprises 13 residues. Germline CDR1 and CDR2: WNHNN and SYGVQD (reference sequence). As DNA, the CDR3 is TGCGCCAGCAGTGAGGGGACTAGAAACACCATATATTTT. Its translation is CASSEGTRNTIYF.

The V call is TRBV6-1, the J call TRBJ2-5; 7 bases fit TRBD1. Germline CDR1 reads MNHNS; CDR2 reads SASEGT. This CDR3 region has 16 residues. V lost 4 bases and J lost 1; bases outside the gene matches: 9. CDR3 in amino acids: CASSGPWGQLQETQYF. The CDR3 coding sequence is TGTGCCAGCAGTGGGCCATGGGGACAGCTCCAAGAGACCCAGTACTTC.

This clone occurred once. This chain uses TRBV27 with TRBJ2-1; D call uncertain. Germline V gene data show CDR1 as MNHEY and CDR2 as SMNVEV (reference sequence). This CDR3 contains 17 residues. V was clipped by 2 bases and J by 0 bases, with 14 bases between them. The CDR3 here is CASSLRPTRFSYNEQFF. The CDR3 nucleotides read TGTGCCAGCAGTTTACGACCCACGAGGTTCTCCTACAATGAGCAGTTCTTC.

This clone was counted only a few times. V and J are TRBV10-2 and TRBJ2-3; D perhaps matches TRBD1 (6 bases). Per the germline V gene, CDR1 is WSHSY and CDR2 is SAAADI. There are 15 residues in the CDR3. Trimming removed 4 bases at V and 5 bases at J, with 16 bases between. The CDR3 bases are TGCGCCAGCAGTGTTTCGGACAGCGGCGGAGATACGCAGTATTTT. It codes for CASSVSDSGGDTQYF.

This clone was seen a single time. The J gene is TRBJ1-1, the V gene TRBV2, with D possibly TRBD1 on 5 matching bases. Looked up from germline, CDR1 is SNHLY and CDR2 is FYNNEI. The CDR3 is 14 amino acids. V was shortened by 4 bases and J by 3 bases, with 12 bases between the two germline ends. In DNA, the CDR3 is TGTGCCAGCAGTGTTCAGGGTAGGGACACTGAAGCTTTCTTT. Its translation is CASSVQGRDTEAFF.

In this sample, this clone turned up once. This chain connects TRBV7-9 to TRBJ2-3; TRBD2 might be the D (6 bases). Per the germline V gene, CDR1 is SEHNR and CDR2 is FQNEAQ (reference sequence). V lost 5 bases and J 3 bases, leaving 12 bases between the germline ends. This CDR3 spans 14 amino acids. The CDR3 sequence: CASSHRAGTDTQYF. The DNA for the CDR3 is TGTGCCAGCAGCCACCGGGCGGGAACAGATACGCAGTATTTT.

The chain recombines TRBV19 with TRBJ1-2; 8 bases are shared with TRBD1. This CDR3 is built from 14 residues. Per germline, CDR1 LNHDA and CDR2 SQIVND (reference sequence). Trimming at V came to 1 base and at J to 5 bases, leaving 3 bases not matched to a gene. For the CDR3, the DNA is TGTGCCAGTAGTATAGGGACAGGGAATTATGGCTACACCTTC. Translated, it gives CASSIGTGNYGYTF. Together with reference TRBV19 and TRBJ1-2, the CDR3 gives the full variable domain: DGGITQSPKYLFRKEGQNVTLSCEQNLNHDAMYWYRQDPGQGLRLIYYSQIVNDFQKGDIAEGYSVSREKKESFPLTVTSAQKNPTAFYLCASSIGTGNYGYTFGSGTRLTVV.

This clone was seen only a few times. This chain uses TRBV5-1 with TRBJ1-1, with 9 bases identical to TRBD1. The CDR3 runs to 16 residues. Trimming at V came to 4 bases and at J to 0 bases, leaving 7 bases not matched to a gene. The germline gives CDR1 SGHRS, CDR2 YFSETQ. CDR3 DNA: TGCGCCAGCAGCCTTTACGGACAGGGGTTGAACACTGAAGCTTTCTTT. It codes for CASSLYGQGLNTEAFF. Full variable domain (outside the CDR3, taken from reference TRBV5-1 and TRBJ1-1): KAGVTQTPRYLIKTRGQQVTLSCSPISGHRSVSWYQQTPGQGLQFLFEYFSETQRNKGNFPGRFSGRQFSNSRSEMNVSTLELGDSALYLCASSLYGQGLNTEAFFGQGTRLTVV.